The subject of this entry is one T cell receptor (beta chain). The target of this receptor is not known. No much larger clonotype is one base removed from it; base qualities were not supplied. The germline V gene yields SNHLY for CDR1 and FYNNEI for CDR2. The germline V and J ends show losses of 5 bases and 2 bases respectively, and no gene match explains 8 bases of the junction. From the cysteine up to the phenylalanine, the CDR3 has a length of 15 residues. Just CDR3 DNA is preserved here, 45 bases in frame from base 1. Receptor amplification or capture employed the immunoSEQ multiplex PCR assay. Roughly 10^5 TCR templates per sample were assayed on the deep sequencing platform. Genomic DNA extracted from sorted T cells was used for TCRbeta CDR3 sequencing. Turning to the authors' computational methods: The R programming language was used for clonal analysis of TCRbeta CDR3 data. Comparing unstimulated samples against CFSE-low samples taken after the reaction was how alloreactive CD4+ and CD8+ clones were defined. Regulatory or non-regulatory origin of alloreactive CD4+ clones was assigned by matching sequences to the sorted unstimulated Treg and non-Treg repertoires. Drawn from immuneACCESS, this table holds only the in-frame rearrangements with V and J called that TCRdb kept. Clones are partly lost; checked studies trace under half to an unresolved V gene and leave the rest unexplained. V, J and clone size are taken as reported in that table, and D and trimming were inferred from the DNA itself. This sample has more than 85,000 clones in its table, and around nine tenths of those were observed once. The ten largest clones represent 1% to 1.5% of the sample.

Sorted unstimulated T cells and proliferating T cells recovered from mixed lymphocyte reactions underwent TCRbeta CDR3 sequencing. Fresh whole blood from ten HLA-typed healthy donors was used as the source from which PBMCs were isolated. The sample is drawn from a study of siplizumab effects on memory and regulatory T cells (dated by TCRdb to 2018 to 2020). Turning to the overall study: The effect of the anti-CD2 antibody siplizumab on alloreactive T-cell subsets was examined in allogeneic mixed lymphocyte reactions constructed from human PBMCs.

Here is what the overall study found, with its caveats: In reactions with siplizumab, an average of about 69% of mappable alloreactive CD4+ clones were Treg-derived, compared with 25% to 30% in control reactions. The cumulative frequency of alloreactive sequences that could be traced back to unstimulated CD4+ memory T cells was significantly reduced by siplizumab. Unstimulated naive T cells appeared to be more diverse than memory T cells, and naive cells seemed to make a substantial contribution to the alloresponse. A naive or memory phenotype could not be assigned to roughly 75-97% of proliferating CD4+ or CD8+ clones. Sequences below about 10^-5 frequency were poorly captured, so only a minor fraction of alloreactive clones could be mapped to unstimulated subsets. No functional confirmation was obtained for the suppressive function of proliferating Tregs from siplizumab cultures.

The TCR originated in a human donor in good health. The rearranged chain carries TRBV2 and TRBJ2-7; 8 nucleotides in the junction match TRBD1. The sequencing input was CD4+ T cells sorted from blood. The sequenced DNA: TGTGCCAGCAGTTCCCCGGGACAGGCCACCTACGAGCAGTACTTC. This yields the protein CASSSPGQATYEQYF.